What follows is one TCR beta chain and its context. Using immunoSEQ multiplex PCR, the repertoire was profiled, and TCRdb retains in-frame clones only, with some absent. The sample consists of some 400,000 clones, around 87% of them appearing once. The CDR3 extends over 13 amino acids. Trimming removed 7 bases at V and 6 bases at J, with 16 bases between. These data originate in a study of blood T cell repertoires in COVID-19. The chain uses TRBV12-3 or TRBV12-4 and TRBJ2-7, with D possibly being TRBD1 (5 bases). Sequenced: peripheral blood. The receptor was isolated from a man younger than 35 with active or convalescent COVID-19. For the CDR3, the DNA is TGTGCCAGCAAACGATCAGGGATGCCCGAGCAGTACTTC. Its translation: CASKRSGMPEQYF.